The text below deals with one T cell receptor (beta chain). The specificity of this receptor is unknown. No base quality information exists; no much larger clone differs at one position. The CDR3 numbers 11 residues from cysteine through phenylalanine. Of all the DNA, just the CDR3 is kept, 33 bases in frame from base 1. The germline V gene (reference sequence) sets CDR1 to LGHDT and CDR2 to YNNKEL. Another Seattle source contributed samples from volunteer blood donors who had recovered from COVID-19. Collaborating institutions collected whole blood in K2EDTA tubes following their own protocols. For TCRbeta analysis, collaborators shipped samples as frozen whole blood, isolated PBMCs, or DNA extracted from either of those sample types. The record originates from a study of blood T cell repertoires in COVID-19 (dated by TCRdb to 2018 to 2020). Describing the broader study: Samples covering the acute and convalescent phases of COVID-19 were provided by collaborators in the United States, Italy and Spain. The material from the prospective study consisted of cDNA or gDNA derived from T cells, B-cell-depleted T cells, or PBMCs. Deeply sampled blood TCRbeta repertoires from subjects exposed to, actively infected with, or recovered from COVID-19 were included in the dataset. A freely available public database, intended as a resource for researchers studying the immune response to SARS-CoV-2, is where the repertoires were released. The samples were drawn from two sources: the first 160 participants of the ongoing ImmuneRACE study, and some 1,300 subjects contributed by 6 global collaborators. A de-identified subject ID, COVID-19 status, age in years and sex were almost always included in the sample metadata. Where available, HLA class I and class II types were taken from metadata supplied by the sample provider and were not determined by assay-based typing. What the study reported, not specific to this receptor: How much clinical and demographic metadata was included differed by source and by participant, and the metadata was provided uncurated.

TCRbeta CDR3 regions were amplified from genomic DNA using the immunoSEQ Assay, a bias-controlled multiplex PCR. The paper's data handling went like this. Nucleated cell counts per sample were estimated from amplification of reference gene primers within the assay. Sequence reads were collapsed and filtered to measure the absolute abundance of every unique TCRbeta CDR3 rearrangement. For each sample, productive Simpson clonality was calculated by taking the square root of Simpson's diversity index across productive rearrangements. Imported from immuneACCESS, the table was reduced by TCRdb to in-frame sequences with V and J called. These copies leave out some clones; in studies compared against another copy, an unresolved V gene accounts for under half, and the cause of the remainder is not known. That table supplies the V and J calls and clone size; D and trimming were determined from the DNA. This sample gives about 220,000 clones in total; roughly 84% of them show up just once. About 3% of the sample is held by the ten biggest clonotypes.

The chain uses TRBV3-1 (or the pseudogene TRBV3-2) and TRBJ2-1, with the D segment identity uncertain. The sequence came from a woman in her twenties or thirties who had recovered from COVID-19. The sample consisted of peripheral blood. The nucleotide sequence is TGTGCTATTCGAGCGAACAATGAGCAGTTCTTC. It encodes CAIRANNEQFF.